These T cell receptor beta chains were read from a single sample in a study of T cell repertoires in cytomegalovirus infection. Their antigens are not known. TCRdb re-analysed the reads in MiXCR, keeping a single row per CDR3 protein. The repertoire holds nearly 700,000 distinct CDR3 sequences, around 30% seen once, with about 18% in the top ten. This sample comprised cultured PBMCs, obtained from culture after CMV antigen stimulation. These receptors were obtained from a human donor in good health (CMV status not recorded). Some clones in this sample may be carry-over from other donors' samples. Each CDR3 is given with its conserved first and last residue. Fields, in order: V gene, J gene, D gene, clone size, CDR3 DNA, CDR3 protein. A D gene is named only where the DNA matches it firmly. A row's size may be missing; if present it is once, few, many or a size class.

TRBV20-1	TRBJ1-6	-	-	TGCAGTGCTAGTACAGGGTTGGGGTCACCCCTCCACTTT	CSASTGLGSPLHF
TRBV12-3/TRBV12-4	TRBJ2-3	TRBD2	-	TGTGCCAGCAGTCTCCAACTAGCGGGAGGGCCAAGGGATACGCAGTATTTT	CASSLQLAGGPRDTQYF
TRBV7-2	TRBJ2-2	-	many	TGTGCCAGCAGCCAAGGGGTCGGGGAGCTGTTTTTT	CASSQGVGELFF
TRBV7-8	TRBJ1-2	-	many	TGTGCCAGCAGCTCGACAGTCAACTATGGCTACACCTTC	CASSSTVNYGYTF
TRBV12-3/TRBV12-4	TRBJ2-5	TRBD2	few	TGTGCCAGCAGCCCCGAAAGCGGGGGAAACTTGTACCAAGAGACCCAGTACTTC	CASSPESGGNLYQETQYF
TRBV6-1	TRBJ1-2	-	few	TGTGCCAGCAGCGATGAGAAGGGAGGGTACTATGGCTACACCTTC	CASSDEKGGYYGYTF
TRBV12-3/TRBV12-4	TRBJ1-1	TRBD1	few	TGTGCCAGCAGTCGGGACAGGGATGCTGAAGCTTTCTTT	CASSRDRDAEAFF
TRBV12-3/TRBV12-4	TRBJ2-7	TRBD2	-	TGTGCCAGCAGTGGACTAGCGGGATCCCACGAGCAGTACTTC	CASSGLAGSHEQYF
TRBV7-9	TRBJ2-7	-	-	TGTGCCAGCAGCCTCCCCGGGACTGTTTCCTACGAGCAGTACTTC	CASSLPGTVSYEQYF
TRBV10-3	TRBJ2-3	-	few	TGTGCCATCAGCAGCACAGATACGCAGTATTTT	CAISSTDTQYF
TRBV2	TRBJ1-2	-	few	TGTGCCAGCAGTGCCTCCTCGGGACTTATATCAACCTTC	CASSASSGLISTF
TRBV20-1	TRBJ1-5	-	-	TGCAGTGCCGGTTTTGATCTAAGTGATTATAGCAATCAGCCCCAGCATTTT	CSAGFDLSDYSNQPQHF
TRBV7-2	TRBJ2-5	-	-	TGTGCCAGCAGCTCTGGATACTGGGGGGAGACCCAGTACTTC	CASSSGYWGETQYF
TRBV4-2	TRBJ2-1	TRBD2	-	TGTGCCAGCAGCCGACTTCTAGCGGGGTTTTCACCACATGAGCAGTTCTTC	CASSRLLAGFSPHEQFF
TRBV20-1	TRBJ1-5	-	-	TGCAGTGCTAGTGTGTCAGATAGCAATCAGCCCCAGCATTTT	CSASVSDSNQPQHF
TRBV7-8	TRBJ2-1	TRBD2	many	TGTGCCAGCAGACCTTTGGGACTAGCGGGAGAAGATGAGCAGTTCTTC	CASRPLGLAGEDEQFF
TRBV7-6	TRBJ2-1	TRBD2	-	TGTGCCAGCAGCTTAGTCTGGGGGGGATCGGGTGAGCAGTTCTTC	CASSLVWGGSGEQFF
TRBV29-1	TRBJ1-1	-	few	TGCAGCGTTGAGGGTCGTCGGACCACTGAAGCTTTCTTT	CSVEGRRTTEAFF
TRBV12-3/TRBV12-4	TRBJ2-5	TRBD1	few	TGTGCCAGCAGTTTCGCGGCAGGGGGAGAGACCCAGTACTTC	CASSFAAGGETQYF
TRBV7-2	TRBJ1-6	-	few	TGTGCCAGCAGCTTAGCGGGAGGGAGGGGCTCACCCCTCCACTTT	CASSLAGGRGSPLHF
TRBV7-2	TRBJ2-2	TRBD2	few	TGTGCCAGCAGGTCTGGCAGCGGGAGTACCACCGGGGAGCTGTTTTTT	CASRSGSGSTTGELFF
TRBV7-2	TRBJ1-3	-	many	TGTGCCAGCAGCGAGGGGCCTGGAAACACCATATATTTT	CASSEGPGNTIYF
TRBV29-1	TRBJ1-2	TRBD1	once	TGCAGCGTCGTTCGTCCCGGACAGGGTGTATCTGGCTACACCTTC	CSVVRPGQGVSGYTF
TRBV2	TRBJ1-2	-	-	TGTGCCAGCAGTGTTGACACAAGAATGTGGTATGGCTACACCTTC	CASSVDTRMWYGYTF
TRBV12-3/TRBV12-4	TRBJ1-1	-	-	TGTGCCAGCAGACGAGGGACTGACGCTTTCTTT	CASRRGTDAFF
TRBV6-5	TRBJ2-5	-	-	TGTGCCAGCAGTTACTCGGTTGGGCAAAGGGAGACCCAGTACTTC	CASSYSVGQRETQYF
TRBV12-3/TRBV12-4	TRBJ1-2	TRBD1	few	TGTGCCAGCAGACGGACAGGGGGCGGTGGCTACACCTTC	CASRRTGGGGYTF
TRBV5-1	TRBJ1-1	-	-	TGCGCCAGCCGACCAGGGGCACCGAACACTGAAGCTTTCTTT	CASRPGAPNTEAFF
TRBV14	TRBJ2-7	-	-	TGTGCCAGCAGCCAAGTTGCGCTGCAGTACTTC	CASSQVALQYF
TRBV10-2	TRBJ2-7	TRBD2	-	TGCGCCAGCCAAGCTGGACTAGCAATCTACGAGCAGTACTTC	CASQAGLAIYEQYF
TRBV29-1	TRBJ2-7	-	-	TGCAGCGTTTACAGGGATGGCGACAGGTCCTACGAGCAGTACTTC	CSVYRDGDRSYEQYF
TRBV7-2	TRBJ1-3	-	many	TGTGCCAGCAGCCCCGCCGGGGGGCTCGGAAACACCATATATTTT	CASSPAGGLGNTIYF
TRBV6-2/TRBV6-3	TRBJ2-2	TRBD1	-	TGTGCCAGCAGCCCGCCCCCGGGACAGGGTTTATTCACCGGGGAGCTGTTTTTT	CASSPPPGQGLFTGELFF
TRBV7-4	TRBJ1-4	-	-	TGTGCCATTTTTCGTCAGCCCATCGGAAAAACTAATGAAAAACTGTTTTTT	CAIFRQPIGKTNEKLFF
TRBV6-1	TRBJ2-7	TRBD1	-	TGTGCCACCAAGATAACTCCCAGGGGGAAGCCCTACGAGCAGTACTTC	CATKITPRGKPYEQYF
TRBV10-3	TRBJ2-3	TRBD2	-	TGTGCCATCAGCCCGGGACTAGCGGGGGGGGGCACAGATACGCAGTATTTT	CAISPGLAGGGTDTQYF
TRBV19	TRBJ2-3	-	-	TGTGCCAGTGGCAGAGTCACAGATACGCAGTATTTT	CASGRVTDTQYF
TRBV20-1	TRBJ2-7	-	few	TGCAGTGCTAGAACGGGACCGAGCGAGCAGTACTTC	CSARTGPSEQYF
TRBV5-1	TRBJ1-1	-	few	TGCGCCAGCAGCTTGTCCCCTGCGGGGAACACTGAAGCTTTCTTT	CASSLSPAGNTEAFF
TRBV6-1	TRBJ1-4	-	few	TGTGCCAGCAGTGGACAAACAGGGCTGAGTGAAAAACTGTTTTTT	CASSGQTGLSEKLFF
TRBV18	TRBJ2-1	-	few	TGTGCCAGCTCACCTCGACCGGGACTGTACAATGAGCAGTTCTTC	CASSPRPGLYNEQFF
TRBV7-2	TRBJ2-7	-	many	TGTGCCAGCAGCTTAAAGGCGGGGTTAACCTACGAGCAGTACTTC	CASSLKAGLTYEQYF
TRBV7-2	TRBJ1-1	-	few	TGTGCCAGCAGCTTAAATGGACACCTAAACACTGAAGCTTTCTTT	CASSLNGHLNTEAFF
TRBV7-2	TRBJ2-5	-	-	TGTGCCAGCAGCTTAAACGGCGGTGGTCAAGAGACCCAGTACTTC	CASSLNGGGQETQYF
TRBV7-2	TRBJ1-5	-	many	TGTGCCAGCAGCAATCAGGGAGCCAATCAGCCCCAGCATTTT	CASSNQGANQPQHF
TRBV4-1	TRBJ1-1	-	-	TGCGCCAGCAGCCAAGACTTGGGGAGCACTGAAGCTTTCTTT	CASSQDLGSTEAFF
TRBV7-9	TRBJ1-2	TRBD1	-	TGTGCCAGCAGCTTTGGGACAGTTAACTATGGCTACACCTTC	CASSFGTVNYGYTF
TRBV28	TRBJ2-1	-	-	TGTGCCAGCAGGCCCGGCGGGAACTCCTACAATGAGCAGTTCTTC	CASRPGGNSYNEQFF
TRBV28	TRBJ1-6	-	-	TGTGCCAGCAGTTCGGGGGCAGCATTATATTATTCACCCCTCCACTTT	CASSSGAALYYSPLHF
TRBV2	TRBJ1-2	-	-	TGTGCCAGCAGGGCCCGACAATCGGGCTATGGCTACACCTTC	CASRARQSGYGYTF
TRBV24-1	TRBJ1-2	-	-	TGTGCCACCAGTGATGACCACGGGGGTATCTATGGCTACACCTTC	CATSDDHGGIYGYTF
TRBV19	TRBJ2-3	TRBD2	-	TGTGCCAGTAGTAGCCGACTAGCGGGAAACACAGATACGCAGTATTTT	CASSSRLAGNTDTQYF
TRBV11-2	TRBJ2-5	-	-	TGTGCCAGCAGCTTTCAGCTAGAGACCCAGTACTTC	CASSFQLETQYF
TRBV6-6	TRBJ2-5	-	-	TGTGCCAGCAGTTACTCCCCGGGACCCGAAGAGACCCAGTACTTC	CASSYSPGPEETQYF
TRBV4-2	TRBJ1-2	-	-	TGTGCCAGCAGCCAAGAGGTGGCAGACCCCAACTATGGCTACACCTTC	CASSQEVADPNYGYTF